These 19 T cell receptor beta chains came from one sample sequenced in a study of blood T cell repertoires in COVID-19. Only in-frame clones appear in the TCRdb table, and some are missing; sequencing was by immunoSEQ multiplex PCR. The sample lists about 36,000 clones; approximately 78% were seen once. The sample taken for sequencing was peripheral blood. These receptor sequences come from a man in his sixties with acute or convalescent COVID-19.

This clone has a handful of counts. This rearrangement joins TRBV29-1 to TRBJ1-4, with D perhaps matching TRBD1 (6 bases). CDR3 length equals 15 residues. V gave up 1 base and J gave up 7 bases, with 16 bases separating them. CDR1 SQVTM and CDR2 ANQGSEA come from the germline V gene. CDR3 DNA sequence: TGCAGCGTTGAAGTCGTGACAGGTGGGAGTGAAAAACTGTTTTTT. Translating gives CSVEVVTGGSEKLFF. The complete variable domain, with remaining parts taken from reference TRBV29-1 and TRBJ1-4, reads SAVISQKPSRDICQRGTSLTIQCQVDSQVTMMFWYRQQPGQSLTLIATANQGSEATYESGFVIDKFPISRPNLTFSTLTVSNMSPEDSSIYLCSVEVVTGGSEKLFFGSGTQLSVL.

The chain joins TRBV9 to TRBJ2-7; the match to TRBD1 covers 7 bases. This CDR3 has 18 residues. V gave up 0 bases and J gave up 4 bases; unmatched junction bases: 16. Germline V gene sequence: CDR1 SGDLS, CDR2 YYNGEE. For the CDR3, the DNA is TGTGCCAGCAGCGTAGGACTCCCGGACCGGGACAGCCTATACGAGCAGTACTTC. As protein: CASSVGLPDRDSLYEQYF.

This sequence joins TRBV7-2 and TRBJ2-7, with D perhaps matching TRBD1 (6 bases). V was cut by 4 bases and J by 1 base, with 14 bases left in between. Germline loops: CDR1 SGHTA, CDR2 FQGNSA. CDR3 size: 15 residues. The DNA of the CDR3 is TGTGCCAGCAGCTACGGACAGACCGGTTCCTACGAGCAGTACTTC. Residues: CASSYGQTGSYEQYF.

The V gene is TRBV27, the J gene TRBJ1-6; D is perhaps TRBD1 (5 bases). The CDR3 runs 17 residues. In germline, CDR1 is MNHEY, CDR2 SMNVEV (reference sequence). Trimming took off 5 bases at V and 10 bases at J, with 24 bases between the two ends. CDR3 sequence reads: CASSHRTSQAWESPLHF. The CDR3 nucleotides read TGTGCCAGCAGTCACAGGACCTCACAGGCGTGGGAATCACCCCTCCACTTT.

The V call is TRBV6-5, the J call TRBJ1-1; the D is unclear. V dropped 0 bases and J dropped 5 bases, with 13 bases sitting between them. Germline lookup yields CDR1 MNHEY and CDR2 SVGAGI. CDR3 size: 15 residues. This CDR3 reads CASSYSLAGNTEAFF. In DNA, the CDR3 is TGTGCCAGCAGTTACTCCCTAGCGGGAAATACTGAAGCTTTCTTT.

The chain employs TRBV29-1 and TRBJ2-3, with TRBD2 matching over 7 bases. The CDR3 is 16 amino acids. V lost 0 bases and J lost 1; bases outside the gene matches: 7. In germline, CDR1 is SQVTM, CDR2 ANQGSEA. The CDR3 sequence is CSVEDLGGGGTDTQYF. For the CDR3, the DNA is TGCAGCGTTGAAGATCTCGGGGGAGGGGGCACAGATACGCAGTATTTT.

CDR3 residues: CASSRRKIQGAGEKLFF. In DNA form, the CDR3 reads TGTGCCAGCAGTCGGAGGAAAATACAGGGGGCTGGGGAAAAACTGTTTTTT. The chain joins TRBV6-6 to TRBJ1-4; 9 bases fit TRBD1. Germline V CDR1 and CDR2: MNHNY, SVGAGI (reference sequence). After removal of 5 bases from V and 8 bases from J, the junction contained 15 bases not matched to a gene. This CDR3 region has 17 residues.

This chain joins TRBV28 and TRBJ1-6; D unresolved. This CDR3 is 13 amino acids long. In germline, CDR1 is MDHEN, CDR2 SYDVKM. V shed 7 bases and J shed 10 bases, with 14 bases lying between them. The CDR3 bases are TGTGCCAGCAAACTCCGGGTTACGTCACCCCTCCACTTT. Translating gives CASKLRVTSPLHF. The full variable domain, its missing parts supplied by reference TRBV28 and TRBJ1-6, is DVKVTQSSRYLVKRTGEKVFLECVQDMDHENMFWYRQDPGLGLRLIYFSYDVKMKEKGDIPEGYSVSREKKERFSLILESASTNQTSMYLCASKLRVTSPLHFGNGTRLTVT.

J is TRBJ1-2 and V is TRBV20-1; 7 bases line up with TRBD1. J was trimmed by 4 bases and V by 3 bases; bases with no gene match: 14. This CDR3 spans 16 amino acids. CDR1 and CDR2 from the germline V gene are DFQATT and SNEGSKA (reference sequence). This CDR3 reads CSASTDLGQFFYGYTF. In DNA, the CDR3 is TGCAGTGCTAGTACTGATTTGGGACAGTTCTTCTATGGCTACACCTTC.

The rearrangement links TRBV30 to TRBJ1-4, with TRBD1 matching over 7 bases. V lost 7 bases to trimming and J lost 5 bases; unmatched junction nucleotides: 4. Germline assignment: CDR1 GTSNPN and CDR2 SVGIG (reference sequence). This CDR3 is built from 12 residues. CDR3 protein: CASLTGNEKLFF. DNA for the CDR3: TGTGCCTCCTTGACAGGGAATGAAAAACTGTTTTTT. Together with reference TRBV30 and TRBJ1-4, the CDR3 gives the full variable domain: SQTIHQWPATLVQPVGSPLSLECTVEGTSNPNLYWYRQAAGRGLQLLFYSVGIGQISSEVPQNLSASRPQDRQFILSSKKLLLSDSGFYLCASLTGNEKLFFGSGTQLSVL.

The chain employs TRBV15 and TRBJ1-6; D unclear. This CDR3 is built from 18 residues. V lost 4 bases and J 2 bases, leaving 18 bases between the germline ends. Germline CDR1 LNHNV, CDR2 YYDKDF (reference sequence). For the CDR3, the DNA is TGTGCCACCAGCACGGAAAGGGCGGGGAAGGCCTATAATTCACCCCTCCACTTT. Translated, it gives CATSTERAGKAYNSPLHF.

The chain combines TRBV19 with TRBJ2-2; the D gene is possibly TRBD1 (5 bases). Trimming pared 8 bases from V and 6 bases from J, leaving 16 bases between. The CDR3 totals 14 residues. Germline loops: CDR1 LNHDA, CDR2 SQIVND (reference sequence). The CDR3 region is CASHRPSSPGELFF. As DNA, the CDR3 is TGTGCCAGTCACAGGCCTTCCTCCCCCGGGGAGCTGTTTTTT. The whole variable domain, filled in from reference TRBV19 and TRBJ2-2, reads DGGITQSPKYLFRKEGQNVTLSCEQNLNHDAMYWYRQDPGQGLRLIYYSQIVNDFQKGDIAEGYSVSREKKESFPLTVTSAQKNPTAFYLCASHRPSSPGELFFGEGSRLTVL.

The V gene is TRBV6-2 or TRBV6-3, the J gene TRBJ2-5; no reliable D call. This CDR3 comprises 12 residues. V shed 0 bases and J shed 4 bases, with 3 bases lying between them. Per the germline V gene, CDR1 is MNHEY and CDR2 is SVGEGT. The CDR3 protein is CASSYSRETQYF. DNA of the CDR3: TGTGCCAGCAGTTACTCGCGAGAGACCCAGTACTTC.

The chain is built from TRBV10-1 and TRBJ2-2; the D is unclear. This CDR3 contains 13 residues. Germline-derived CDR1 and CDR2 are WNHNN and SYGVQD (reference sequence). V was trimmed by 4 bases and J by 7 bases, leaving 10 bases between them. CDR3 coding DNA: TGCGCCAGCAGTGCAGACTCGAACGGGGAGCTGTTTTTT. It is translated as CASSADSNGELFF.

The chain couples TRBV3-1 (or the pseudogene TRBV3-2) to TRBJ2-3, with unresolved D. V was clipped by 0 bases and J by 0 bases, with 16 bases between them. The CDR3 extends over 18 amino acids. CDR1 is LGHDT and CDR2 is YNNKEL in the germline V gene (reference sequence). CDR3 in DNA: TGTGCCAGCAGCCAAGATCTCAGCCGCGGAGCTAGCACAGATACGCAGTATTTT. The encoded protein is CASSQDLSRGASTDTQYF.

V usage is TRBV3-1 (or the pseudogene TRBV3-2) and J usage is TRBJ1-3; TRBD1 might be the D (5 bases). V was pared by 3 bases and J by 0 bases, with 9 bases between. There are 15 residues in the CDR3. Germline assignment: CDR1 LGHDT and CDR2 YNNKEL (reference sequence). Here the CDR3 DNA reads TGTGCCAGCAGCCAGACAGCTCTCTCTGGAAACACCATATATTTT. Residues: CASSQTALSGNTIYF.

The chain carries TRBV30 and TRBJ2-5; D not certain. The V end was cut by 1 base, the J end by 5 bases, with 8 bases between. CDR1 and CDR2 from the germline V gene are GTSNPN and SVGIG (reference sequence). This CDR3 is built from 12 residues. The CDR3 DNA reads TGTGCCTGGAGTGGAGGTGGCGAGACCCAGTACTTC. Its protein is CAWSGGGETQYF.

The rearrangement links TRBV12-3 or TRBV12-4 to TRBJ2-7; weak D call: TRBD1 (6 bases). This CDR3 region has 13 residues. The V end lost 6 bases, the J end lost 2 bases, and 11 bases lay between the germline ends. The CDR3 DNA reads as TGTGCCAGCAGCCGAGGACAGACCTACGAGCAGTACTTC. Its translation: CASSRGQTYEQYF.

CDR3 amino acids: CASSLLLNTEAFF. CDR3 in DNA: TGTGCCAGCAGCTTGCTTCTGAACACTGAAGCTTTCTTT. J is TRBJ1-1 and V is TRBV5-5; the D is unclear. The CDR3 is 13 amino acids. V lost 1 base and J lost 0, with 4 bases in between. CDR1 is SGHKS and CDR2 is YYEKEE in the germline V gene (reference sequence).